This T cell receptor (beta chain) was profiled in a study of shared clonotypes between healthy human individuals. Study-level findings and limits: A reduction in generation probabilities was seen for non-shared clonotypes relative to those shared by all four donors.

V lost 4 bases to trimming and J lost 11 bases, with 17 bases between them. This CDR3 spans 13 amino acids. Germline assignment: CDR1 MNHEY and CDR2 SVGAGI. On this clone: The antigen remains unidentified.

How the authors handled the data: ImmunoSEQ supplied junction-only sequences lacking quality scores, so filtering was different. Using immunoSEQ multiplex PCR, the repertoire was profiled, and TCRdb retains in-frame clones only, with some absent. V and J calls and clone size are given by that table; D and trimming were obtained from the DNA. The table lists millions of clones, 90% to 95% of them singletons. The origin of this receptor is a man in his late teens or twenties in good health. The rearrangement joins TRBV6-5 to TRBJ1-1, with D perhaps matching TRBD1 (6 bases). The sequencing input was naive CD4+ T cells sorted from blood. Subset: CD45RA+ positively selected. The DNA of the CDR3 is TGTGCCAGCAGTTCTGACCGGGACAAGAGGGCTTTCTTT. Amino acids: CASSSDRDKRAFF.